This entry lists 22 T cell receptor beta chains sequenced from one sample in a study of blood T cells in healthy people across ages. Combining a sample-barcoded 5' primer with a J-beta primer mix, a second PCR ran for 7 to 11 cycles. Using its own MiXCR run on the 5' RACE reads, TCRdb lists one record per CDR3 protein. The table lists fewer than 950,000 distinct CDR3 sequences, 35% to 40% of them singletons. The source material was blood. The receptors come from a man between 18 and 29 years old in good health.

This chain connects TRBV27 to TRBJ1-1, with TRBD1 as a possible D gene (5 bases). The V and J ends lost 3 bases and 6 bases respectively, with 14 bases between them. This CDR3 region has 14 residues. Germline lookup yields CDR1 MNHEY and CDR2 SMNVEV (reference sequence). This chain's CDR3 is CASSFWGPSAEAFF. The CDR3 nucleotides are TGTGCCAGCAGTTTTTGGGGACCCTCGGCTGAAGCTTTCTTT.

This chain connects TRBV18 to TRBJ2-7; D is possibly TRBD1 or TRBD2 (5 bases each). This CDR3 contains 16 residues. The germline V gene encodes CDR1 KGHSH and CDR2 LQKENI. V was shortened by 3 bases and J by 0 bases, with 15 bases between the two germline ends. The CDR3 DNA follows: TGTGCCAGCTCACCCATGGACACGGGGAGCTCCTACGAGCAGTACTTC. Residues: CASSPMDTGSSYEQYF.

This clonotype has only a few counts. The chain is built from TRBV28 and TRBJ2-7; D gene uncertain. The CDR3 is 13 residues long. Germline CDR1 is MDHEN and CDR2 is SYDVKM. Trimming stripped 3 bases from V and 0 bases from J, with 6 bases between. In nucleotides, the CDR3 is TGTGCCAGCAGTTTTAGGTTCTCCTACGAGCAGTACTTC. Translated: CASSFRFSYEQYF.

The table lists this clonotype with a few counts. V usage is TRBV12-3 or TRBV12-4 and J usage is TRBJ1-2, with TRBD1 identical over 7 bases. With V trimmed by 4 bases and J by 2 bases, 4 bases remained unmatched. This CDR3 is built from 14 residues. The CDR3 region has the DNA TGTGCCAGCAGTTCAGGGGGACAAAACTATGGCTACACCTTC. Protein product: CASSSGGQNYGYTF.

This clonotype was detected only a few times. The V gene is TRBV6-2 or TRBV6-3, the J gene TRBJ2-7; D is undetermined. The CDR3 loop spans 13 amino acids. Germline CDR1 is MNHEY and CDR2 is SVGEGT. Trimming shortened V by 5 bases and J by 6 bases, and 14 bases separated the two germline ends. This chain's CDR3 is CASSRPDMSEQYF. CDR3 nucleotides: TGTGCCAGCAGTAGACCAGATATGTCCGAGCAGTACTTC.

The rearrangement joins TRBV5-1 to TRBJ2-7; D ambiguous. V gave up 5 bases and J gave up 5 bases, with 14 bases separating them. The CDR3 spans 13 residues. Germline V gene data show CDR1 as SGHRS and CDR2 as YFSETQ. This CDR3 is CASRRGSKNEQYF. CDR3 DNA: TGCGCCAGCAGGAGAGGCAGTAAAAACGAGCAGTACTTC.

The chain uses TRBV7-9 and TRBJ1-1, with D uncertain. The V gene's germline CDR1 is SEHNR and CDR2 FQNEAQ (reference sequence). This CDR3 region has 12 residues. V dropped 4 bases and J dropped 8 bases, with 11 bases sitting between them. CDR3 region: CASSSGEREAFF. CDR3 bases: TGTGCCAGCAGCTCCGGAGAGAGGGAAGCTTTCTTT. The complete variable domain, with remaining parts taken from reference TRBV7-9 and TRBJ1-1, reads DTGVSQNPRHKITKRGQNVTFRCDPISEHNRLYWYRQTLGQGPEFLTYFQNEAQLEKSRLLSDRFSAERPKGSFSTLEIQRTEQGDSAMYLCASSSGEREAFFGQGTRLTVV.

The chain joins TRBV13 to TRBJ1-6; no clear D. Trimming left V 2 bases short and J 11 bases short, with 16 bases between. The CDR3 runs 15 residues. Germline assignment: CDR1 PRHDT and CDR2 FYEKMQ (reference sequence). The CDR3 sequence: CASSLRAVQNAPLHF. DNA for the CDR3: TGTGCCAGCAGCTTAAGGGCAGTGCAGAATGCACCCCTCCACTTT. Filled out from reference TRBV13 and TRBJ1-6, the complete variable domain reads AAGVIQSPRHLIKEKRETATLKCYPIPRHDTVYWYQQGPGQDPQFLISFYEKMQSDKGSIPDRFSAQQFSDYHSELNMSSLELGDSALYFCASSLRAVQNAPLHFGNGTRLTVT.

This clonotype has just a few counts. The chain recombines TRBV4-3 with TRBJ1-2, with 9 bases matching TRBD1. Germline lookup yields CDR1 LGHNA and CDR2 YSLEER. V trimming: 2 bases; J trimming: 2 bases; junction bases outside the gene matches: 0. This CDR3 contains 14 residues. The DNA of the CDR3 is TGCGCCAGCAGCCAAACAGGGGGCAACTATGGCTACACCTTC. As protein: CASSQTGGNYGYTF.

V and J are TRBV2 and TRBJ2-3; D possibly corresponds to TRBD1 (6 bases). This CDR3 contains 18 residues. The ends were cut back, 0 bases at V and 2 bases at J, with 18 bases in the middle. CDR1 is SNHLY and CDR2 is FYNNEI in the germline V gene. The CDR3 here is CASSEALSARGVTDTQYF. CDR3 in DNA: TGTGCCAGCAGTGAAGCGCTTTCGGCCAGGGGAGTCACAGATACGCAGTATTTT.

This clonotype was counted between two and nine times. The chain combines TRBV7-2 with TRBJ2-5, with no clear D. The CDR3 is 15 amino acids. From germline, CDR1 is SGHTA and CDR2 FQGNSA. Trimming removed 2 bases from V and 2 bases from J, with 12 bases in between. DNA of the CDR3: TGTGCCAGCAGCTTAAAAACAGCCTATCAAGAGACCCAGTACTTC. It translates to CASSLKTAYQETQYF.

This clonotype appeared a few times. This rearrangement joins TRBV10-3 to TRBJ2-7; D may be TRBD1 (6 bases). This CDR3 is built from 15 residues. Germline CDR1 is ENHRY and CDR2 is SYGVKD. V shed 0 bases and J shed 1 base, with 10 bases lying between them. CDR3 loop: CAISESGTRSYEQYF. In nucleotides, the CDR3 is TGTGCCATCAGTGAGTCCGGGACAAGGTCCTACGAGCAGTACTTC.

This clonotype was seen a few times. The V and J genes are TRBV20-1 and TRBJ2-1; 9 bases are shared with TRBD1. The tail of the sequence fits TRBJ2-7 better, so the J call may be wrong. Per the germline V gene, CDR1 is DFQATT and CDR2 is SNEGSKA (reference sequence). The CDR3 consists of 13 residues. Written as DNA, the CDR3 is TGCAGGGCAGACGGGACAGGGCACAATGAGCAGTACTTC. It translates to CRADGTGHNEQYF.

On this clonotype itself: The junction and the germline gene differ at one end; a read error may be behind it. The chain employs TRBV7-9 and TRBJ2-1; TRBD1 might be the D (6 bases). The CDR3 spans 15 residues. From germline, CDR1 is SEHNR and CDR2 FQNEAQ (reference sequence). This CDR3 is CASCLRRGQYNEQFF. The CDR3 DNA reads as TGTGCCAGCTGCTTGAGAAGGGGACAATACAATGAGCAGTTCTTC.

There are a few counts of this clonotype. This chain joins TRBV6-2 or TRBV6-3 and TRBJ2-1; TRBD2 agrees at 11 bases. The germline V gene encodes CDR1 MNHEY and CDR2 SVGEGT. J lost 6 bases, V lost 5 bases, and 9 bases had no gene match. CDR3 length: 16 residues. The CDR3 spells CASSRLGTSGGNEQFF. In DNA form, the CDR3 reads TGTGCCAGCAGTCGCCTAGGCACTAGCGGGGGCAATGAGCAGTTCTTC.

Regarding this clonotype: This may come from a read error, since a much larger clone is one base off. The genes are TRBV20-1 and TRBJ1-2; no definite D call. The CDR3 is 16 residues long. The germline CDR1 and CDR2 sequences are DFQATT and SNEGSKA (reference sequence). The CDR3 protein is CNARDVAAGRNYGYTF. DNA of the CDR3: TGCAATGCTAGAGATGTGGCAGCGGGGAGGAACTATGGCTACACCTTC.

This clonotype has a handful of counts. The chain recombines TRBV10-3 with TRBJ2-2, with 10 bases identical to TRBD1. The CDR3 spans 15 residues. Trimming took 6 bases from V and 6 from J; bases not matched to a gene: 7. The germline V gene has CDR1 ENHRY and CDR2 SYGVKD. The CDR3 sequence: CAISDGTGEAGELFF. CDR3 DNA: TGTGCCATCAGCGACGGGACAGGGGAGGCCGGGGAGCTGTTTTTT.

As for this clonotype: A much larger clone differs by one base, so this may be a read error. V gene TRBV5-1 combines with J gene TRBJ2-7; 7 bases fit TRBD2. V was pared by 3 bases and J by 5 bases, with 11 bases of the junction left unmatched. In germline, CDR1 is SGHRS, CDR2 YFSETQ. CDR3 size: 15 residues. The CDR3 sequence is CASSSLTGGTNEQYF. The CDR3 DNA reads TGCGCCAGCAGCTCCTTAACGGGAGGTACGAACGAGCAGTACTTC.

The chain employs TRBV20-1 and TRBJ2-1, with D unresolved. V was clipped by 5 bases and J by 6 bases, with 20 bases between them. Per germline, CDR1 DFQATT and CDR2 SNEGSKA (reference sequence). CDR3 length: 15 residues. The CDR3 spells CSAWVANSMGNEQFF. The CDR3 region has the DNA TGCAGTGCTTGGGTGGCCAATTCAATGGGCAATGAGCAGTTCTTC.

This chain connects TRBV7-9 to TRBJ2-7; 8 bases agree with TRBD1. Trimming removed 5 bases from V and 0 bases from J; junction bases left unmatched: 6. This CDR3 is 15 amino acids long. Looked up from germline, CDR1 is SEHNR and CDR2 is FQNEAQ (reference sequence). The CDR3 protein is CASSPWTGSSYEQYF. For the CDR3, the DNA is TGTGCCAGCAGCCCGTGGACAGGGAGCTCCTACGAGCAGTACTTC.

The chain is built from TRBV7-2 and TRBJ2-3; D may be TRBD1 or TRBD2 (5 bases each). Germline loops: CDR1 SGHTA, CDR2 FQGNSA. The CDR3 spans 18 residues. V was cut by 3 bases and J by 2 bases, with 21 bases left in between. The CDR3 protein is CASSFLLKYPGPTDTQYF. CDR3 nucleotides: TGTGCCAGCAGCTTCCTCCTTAAGTACCCGGGGCCCACAGATACGCAGTATTTT.

The CDR3 DNA sequence: TGTGCCAGCAGCAAACATAGCGGGGGGACTAAGTACGGTGAGCAGTTCTTC. Residues: CASSKHSGGTKYGEQFF. V and J are TRBV6-2 or TRBV6-3 and TRBJ2-1, with TRBD2 identical over 10 bases. CDR1 and CDR2 (germline): MNHEY, SVGEGT. V lost 6 bases, J lost 9 bases, and 17 bases stayed unmatched. CDR3 length: 17 amino acids.